This T cell receptor (beta chain) was observed in a study of T cell repertoires in cytomegalovirus infection. Germline assignment: CDR1 MDHEN and CDR2 SYDVKM. The ends were cut back, 5 bases at V and 8 bases at J, with 18 bases in the middle. CDR3 size: 14 residues. Study findings and constraints: The response measured ex vivo was dominated by TCR beta clonotypes (HLA-C-restricted and CMV-specific). Identification of carriers of CMV plus the relevant HLA was achieved through cumulative public TCR beta family frequency.

This clonotype came up a few times. The antigen remains undetermined. TCRdb analysed the reads with MiXCR anew, one entry per CDR3 protein. The sample lists approximately 320,000 distinct CDR3 sequences; around 9.5% were seen once. The clonotype comes from a human donor in good health (CMV status not recorded). Some clones in this sample may be carry-over from other donors' samples. This sequence joins TRBV28 and TRBJ2-5; D not certain. The sample taken for sequencing was PBMCs. The DNA of the CDR3 is TGTGCCAGCAGTCCCCCGTGGGCATCCGGAACCCAGTACTTC. It yields the protein CASSPPWASGTQYF.